The 21 T cell receptor beta chains reported below all come from one sample, sequenced in a study of shared clonotypes between healthy human individuals. Sequencing used immunoSEQ multiplex PCR; TCRdb keeps in-frame clones, though not all of them. The sample shows about 2.5 million clones, 85% to 95% of them seen only once. The source material was naive CD4+ T cells from PBMCs. The sample's subset: CD45RA+ positively selected. These receptors were taken from a man between 18 and 35 years old in good health. Some clones in this sample may be carry-over from other donors' samples.

This clone was seen only once. The gene calls are TRBV19 and TRBJ2-2; D is ambiguous. Per germline, CDR1 LNHDA and CDR2 SQIVND (reference sequence). Trimming took off 1 base at V and 8 bases at J, with 14 bases between the two ends. CDR3 length: 15 residues. This CDR3 reads CASSIGGTKRGELFF. CDR3 nucleotide sequence: TGTGCCAGTAGTATAGGTGGCACTAAGAGGGGGGAGCTGTTTTTT.

This rearrangement joins TRBV20-1 to TRBJ2-1; maybe TRBD1 (5 bases). The CDR3 is made up of 11 amino acids. Per the germline V gene, CDR1 is DFQATT and CDR2 is SNEGSKA (reference sequence). V was pared by 3 bases and J by 9 bases, with 9 bases between. The CDR3 nucleotides are TGCAGTGCTAGTGACCAGGGTGAGCAGTTCTTC. It specifies CSASDQGEQFF.

This clone was found once. This chain uses TRBV28 with TRBJ2-7; D is unclear. V was trimmed by 2 bases and J by 6 bases, leaving 5 bases between them. Germline assignment: CDR1 MDHEN and CDR2 SYDVKM. This CDR3 is 11 amino acids long. The CDR3 loop is CASSLEAEQYF. For the CDR3, the DNA is TGTGCCAGCAGTTTAGAAGCCGAGCAGTACTTC.

Concerning this clone: The same CDR3 is also encoded by other DNA sequences in this sample. The chain combines TRBV29-1 with TRBJ2-5; D is unclear. V lost 4 bases to trimming and J lost 4 bases, with 4 bases between them. This CDR3 is built from 10 residues. From germline, CDR1 is SQVTM and CDR2 ANQGSEA. The CDR3 nucleotides read TGCAGCGTTGCGGGAGAGACCCAGTACTTC. Its translation: CSVAGETQYF.

The rearrangement uses TRBV11-2 and TRBJ2-3; 7 bases match TRBD1. CDR1 is SGHAT and CDR2 is FQNNGV in the germline V gene. V shed 2 bases and J 4 bases; nucleotides not matched to a gene: 6. CDR3 length: 15 amino acids. CDR3 residues: CASSLFPTGADTQYF. CDR3 sequence (DNA): TGTGCCAGCAGCTTATTCCCTACAGGGGCAGATACGCAGTATTTT.

This chain links TRBV28 with TRBJ1-4; 9 bases match TRBD1. Germline V gene sequence: CDR1 MDHEN, CDR2 SYDVKM. The CDR3 sequence is 16 residues long. Germline trimming cut 3 bases from V and 4 bases from J; bases unmatched to any gene: 6. The CDR3 loop is CASSFLGQGYNEKLFF. CDR3 nucleotide sequence: TGTGCCAGCAGTTTTTTGGGACAGGGCTATAATGAAAAACTGTTTTTT.

The V gene is TRBV5-8, the J gene TRBJ1-2, with D possibly matching TRBD1 (5 bases). V was cut by 4 bases and J by 5 bases, with 15 bases left in between. This CDR3 has 14 residues. In germline, CDR1 is SGHTS, CDR2 YDEGEE. The CDR3 DNA follows: TGTGCCAGCAGCCGGGGAGGGGTGGGGTATGGCTACACCTTC. Its protein product is CASSRGGVGYGYTF.

The chain recombines TRBV19 with TRBJ2-7; no definite D call. Per germline, CDR1 LNHDA and CDR2 SQIVND (reference sequence). Trimming took off 3 bases at V and 4 bases at J, with 13 bases between the two ends. The CDR3 runs to 14 residues. The CDR3 DNA reads TGTGCCAGTAGTATTTCCCGGATTTCTTACGAGCAGTACTTC. Amino acid sequence: CASSISRISYEQYF.

This clone was seen a single time. Distinct nucleotide sequences in the sample also encode this CDR3. The chain combines TRBV7-2 with TRBJ1-2; possibly TRBD1 for D (5 bases). The V end lost 1 base, the J end lost 4 bases, and 13 bases lay between the germline ends. The CDR3 is 15 residues long. CDR1 and CDR2 (germline): SGHTA, FQGNSA. The CDR3 here is CASSLGGQGAYGYTF. DNA for the CDR3: TGTGCCAGCAGCTTAGGCGGCCAGGGTGCCTATGGCTACACCTTC.

The chain links TRBV4-1 to TRBJ1-5, with D unresolved. Germline CDR1 is MGHRA and CDR2 is YSYEKL. The germline V and J ends were trimmed by 0 bases and 4 bases, with 16 bases remaining between them. The length of the CDR3 is 17 residues. The CDR3 nucleotides read TGCGCCAGCAGCCAAGATTTCTTGACGGACCGAAATCAGCCCCAGCATTTT. This sequence encodes CASSQDFLTDRNQPQHF.

The table lists this clone with a count of one. The chain is built from TRBV5-1 and TRBJ1-5; D not resolved. The CDR3 sequence is 16 residues long. Trimming cost V 4 bases and J 0 bases, with 14 bases left between them. Germline V gene sequence: CDR1 SGHRS, CDR2 YFSETQ. CDR3 residues: CASSPFGVDSNQPQHF. In DNA, the CDR3 is TGCGCCAGCAGCCCCTTCGGGGTGGATAGCAATCAGCCCCAGCATTTT.

Remarks on this clone: Other DNA sequences in this sample translate to the same CDR3. The chain combines TRBV28 with TRBJ1-5; 7 positions agree with TRBD1. This CDR3 region has 14 residues. The V gene's germline CDR1 is MDHEN and CDR2 SYDVKM. The ends lost 4 bases at V and 4 bases at J; junction bases unmatched: 4. CDR3 sequence: CASSSGTVNQPQHF. The CDR3 coding sequence is TGTGCCAGCAGTTCTGGGACAGTGAATCAGCCCCAGCATTTT. The entire variable domain, with the rest obtained from reference TRBV28 and TRBJ1-5, is as follows: DVKVTQSSRYLVKRTGEKVFLECVQDMDHENMFWYRQDPGLGLRLIYFSYDVKMKEKGDIPEGYSVSREKKERFSLILESASTNQTSMYLCASSSGTVNQPQHFGDGTRLSIL.

The chain recombines TRBV7-9 with TRBJ1-5; no clear D. This CDR3 region has 15 residues. From germline, CDR1 is SEHNR and CDR2 FQNEAQ (reference sequence). Between the trimmed V and J ends, which lost 8 bases and 9 bases, there was a span of 23 bases. CDR3 loop: CASSSALGGFSPQHF. The CDR3, as DNA: TGTGCCAGCTCCAGCGCCCTAGGAGGCTTCTCGCCCCAGCATTTT.

The chain joins TRBV5-6 to TRBJ2-1; TRBD2 agrees at 10 bases. Germline V gene lookup returns CDR1 SGHDT and CDR2 YYEEEE. The trim removed 5 bases at V and 2 bases at J, leaving 16 bases unmatched. The CDR3 consists of 19 residues. The CDR3 nucleotides read TGTGCCAGCAGGCTGGTGTTCAGAACTAGCGGGGACACCTACAATGAGCAGTTCTTC. Its translation is CASRLVFRTSGDTYNEQFF.

The gene calls are TRBV27 and TRBJ2-1, with D perhaps TRBD1 (5 bases). Trimming removed 6 bases from V and 8 bases from J, with 23 bases in between. CDR3 length: 16 residues. Germline V gene sequence: CDR1 MNHEY, CDR2 SMNVEV (reference sequence). The CDR3 sequence is CASRTGRGARFYEQFF. CDR3 in DNA: TGTGCCAGCAGGACCGGTAGGGGCGCGAGGTTCTATGAGCAGTTCTTC.

Worth noting for this clone: Other DNA sequences in the same sample also yield this CDR3. The rearrangement uses TRBV7-2 and TRBJ1-2; D unresolved. CDR3 size: 14 residues. The germline V gene encodes CDR1 SGHTA and CDR2 FQGNSA. V gave up 1 base and J gave up 5 bases, with 11 bases separating them. The CDR3 region is CASSLVPGRYGYTF. The CDR3, as DNA: TGTGCCAGCAGCTTAGTGCCAGGACGGTATGGCTACACCTTC.

The chain links TRBV1 to TRBJ1-5; the DNA was not used to check the table's D call, TRBD1. TRBV1 has pseudogene status. CDR3 length equals 13 residues. CDR3 amino acids: CTSSQDGPQPQHF. The CDR3 DNA reads as TGCACCAGCAGCCAAGATGGGCCTCAGCCCCAGCATTTT.

V usage is TRBV21-1 and J usage is TRBJ2-2. TRBV21-1 is reported as a pseudogene. There are 14 residues in the CDR3. The chain's CDR3 is CASSEKVGGGELFF. CDR3 in DNA: TGTGCCAGCAGTGAAAAGGTTGGGGGAGGGGAGCTGTTTTTT.

The rearrangement links TRBV9 to TRBJ2-1; TRBD2 aligns across 7 bases. Germline CDR1 and CDR2: SGDLS and YYNGEE. With 0 bases clipped from V and 9 bases from J, the junction kept 3 bases outside the gene matches. This CDR3 is 13 amino acids long. DNA for the CDR3: TGTGCCAGCAGCGTAGACGGGGGGTCTGAGCAGTTCTTC. This codes for CASSVDGGSEQFF.

This sequence joins TRBV30 and TRBJ1-4; D not certain. V lost 2 bases, J lost 2 bases, and 6 bases lay in between. Germline loops: CDR1 GTSNPN, CDR2 SVGIG (reference sequence). The CDR3 has 13 amino acids. This CDR3 is CAWSTRTNEKLFF. In DNA, the CDR3 is TGTGCCTGGAGTACCAGGACTAATGAAAAACTGTTTTTT.

Comment on this clone: The sample has other DNA sequences that encode this CDR3 too. V gene TRBV5-1 combines with J gene TRBJ2-5, with TRBD2 matching 13 bases. CDR3 length: 16 residues. The germline V gene has CDR1 SGHRS and CDR2 YFSETQ. V lost 4 bases to trimming and J lost 0 bases; unmatched junction nucleotides: 3. The chain's CDR3 is CASSPGLAGDQETQYF. The CDR3 coding sequence is TGCGCCAGCAGCCCTGGACTAGCGGGAGACCAAGAGACCCAGTACTTC. The full variable domain, completed using reference TRBV5-1 and TRBJ2-5, is KAGVTQTPRYLIKTRGQQVTLSCSPISGHRSVSWYQQTPGQGLQFLFEYFSETQRNKGNFPGRFSGRQFSNSRSEMNVSTLELGDSALYLCASSPGLAGDQETQYFGPGTRLLVL.